The T cell receptor (beta chain) under discussion was sequenced for a study of Ad26.COV2.S vaccination and SARS-CoV-2 variants. Study results and caveats: Vaccine recipients and placebo recipients showed similar non-spike TCR breadth.

Here immunoSEQ multiplex PCR was the method, and the copy in TCRdb shows in-frame clones only, minus some. The table lists roughly 460,000 clones, 89% of them singletons. The treatment was: 15 to 20 received Ad26.COV2.S at low or high dose, single or two shots; roughly 5 received placebo; per-sample allocation not given. Collection of samples fell on day 63 after the first vaccine or placebo injection. Vaccine was an Ad26 vector expressing Wuhan-strain SARS-CoV-2 spike. In this sample, this clone turned up once. Its antigen remains unknown. With 5 bases clipped from V and 2 bases from J, the junction kept 9 bases outside the gene matches. Germline assignment: CDR1 SGHAT and CDR2 FQNNGV. The CDR3 has 16 residues.

The sequences come from peripheral blood, collected in a trial of Ad26.COV2.S vaccine versus placebo. The chain carries TRBV11-2 and TRBJ1-2; 9 bases fit TRBD1. The clonotype was recovered from a person between 18 and 65 years old who received the Ad26.COV2.S COVID-19 vaccine or a placebo. In DNA form, the CDR3 reads TGTGCCAGCAGCCCGATCTCGACAGGGGGAAACTATGGCTACACCTTC. This sequence encodes CASSPISTGGNYGYTF.